Following are 15 T cell receptor beta chains from one sample sequenced in a study of shared clonotypes between healthy human individuals. Produced via immunoSEQ multiplex PCR; TCRdb's table is partial and in-frame only. The profile shows about 2.4 million clones, 80% to 95% of them singletons. The sequencing sample was made of naive CD4+ T cells from PBMCs. The subset denotes: CD45RA+ positively selected. All receptors come from a man aged 18 to 30 in good health. Some clones in this sample may be carry-over from other donors' samples.

J is TRBJ1-4 and V is TRBV5-1; TRBD1 matches at 8 bases. The junction had 4 bases not matched to a gene; V was cut back by 4 bases and J by 2 bases. The germline gives CDR1 SGHRS, CDR2 YFSETQ. The CDR3 sequence is 15 residues long. The CDR3 loop reads CASSPRQGTNEKLFF. CDR3 coding DNA: TGCGCCAGCAGCCCGAGACAGGGGACTAATGAAAAACTGTTTTTT.

This clone has more than one count but fewer than ten. This chain links TRBV7-9 with TRBJ2-7, with 7 bases fitting TRBD1. V gave up 4 bases and J gave up 5 bases; unmatched junction bases: 8. The germline gives CDR1 SEHNR, CDR2 FQNEAQ (reference sequence). This CDR3 is built from 14 residues. The CDR3 DNA is TGTGCCAGCAGCTCCGACAGGGTTGGTCACGAGCAGTACTTC. This codes for CASSSDRVGHEQYF.

The rearrangement uses TRBV4-2 and TRBJ1-2; D might be TRBD1 (5 bases). Germline CDR1 reads LGHNA; CDR2 reads YNFKEQ. V was cut by 0 bases and J by 5 bases, with 10 bases left in between. There are 14 residues in the CDR3. CDR3 DNA: TGTGCCAGCAGCCAAGACGCACAGGAGTATGGCTACACCTTC. Its translation is CASSQDAQEYGYTF.

CDR3 protein: CASSEAQGRGGNTIYF. The CDR3 DNA reads as TGTGCCAGCAGTGAAGCGCAGGGGCGTGGAGGAAACACCATATATTTT. The rearrangement joins TRBV2 to TRBJ1-3, with D perhaps matching TRBD1 (6 bases). Germline V gene data show CDR1 as SNHLY and CDR2 as FYNNEI. The CDR3 is made up of 16 amino acids. The ends were cut back, 0 bases at V and 4 bases at J, with 13 bases in the middle.

Turning to this clone: Other nucleotide sequences from this sample produce the same CDR3. V gene TRBV9 combines with J gene TRBJ2-1, with TRBD2 matching over 7 bases. The CDR3 extends over 15 amino acids. The germline CDR1 and CDR2 sequences are SGDLS and YYNGEE. Trimming took 0 bases from V and 1 from J; bases not matched to a gene: 1. CDR3 residues: CASSVDGRSYNEQFF. The CDR3, as DNA: TGTGCCAGCAGCGTAGACGGGAGGTCCTACAATGAGCAGTTCTTC.

This chain links TRBV6-1 with TRBJ2-7; D may be TRBD1 or TRBD2 (5 bases each). V dropped 5 bases and J dropped 0 bases, with 14 bases sitting between them. Germline CDR1 MNHNS, CDR2 SASEGT. The CDR3 consists of 15 residues. The chain's CDR3 is CASSSGRPSSYEQYF. CDR3 coding DNA: TGTGCCAGCAGTTCGGGGCGGCCTAGCTCCTACGAGCAGTACTTC.

Written as DNA, the CDR3 is TGCGCCAGCAGCTCCTTGACAGGGTTCACTGAAGCTTTCTTT. Translating gives CASSSLTGFTEAFF. The rearrangement links TRBV5-1 to TRBJ1-1, with 7 bases identical to TRBD1. V was clipped by 3 bases and J by 4 bases; unmatched bases: 6. Germline CDR1 reads SGHRS; CDR2 reads YFSETQ. The CDR3 contains 14 residues.

Regarding this clone: Within the sample, other DNA sequences also encode this same CDR3. This chain uses TRBV2 with TRBJ2-5, with unresolved D. This CDR3 has 13 amino acids. Trimming removed 4 bases from V and 5 bases from J, with 11 bases in between. Per the germline V gene, CDR1 is SNHLY and CDR2 is FYNNEI. As DNA, the CDR3 is TGTGCCAGCAGTGCAAGGCTTTTGGAGACCCAGTACTTC. This encodes CASSARLLETQYF.

The V and J genes are TRBV13 and TRBJ2-1, with D perhaps TRBD2 (5 bases). V was trimmed by 2 bases and J by 0 bases, leaving 17 bases between them. This CDR3 has 18 residues. Germline V CDR1 and CDR2: PRHDT, FYEKMQ (reference sequence). CDR3 in DNA: TGTGCCAGCAGCTTAAAGTTCGGGAACTTCAGCTCCTACAATGAGCAGTTCTTC. Translation gives CASSLKFGNFSSYNEQFF.

This CDR3 reads CASSDPRTSGQTQYF. CDR3 nucleotide sequence: TGTGCCAGCAGTGATCCCCGGACTAGCGGACAGACCCAGTACTTC. The chain couples TRBV25-1 to TRBJ2-5; 10 bases line up with TRBD2. V gave up 3 bases and J gave up 6 bases; unmatched junction bases: 7. This CDR3 has 15 residues. Per germline, CDR1 MGHDK and CDR2 SYGVNS.

This chain links TRBV18 with TRBJ2-7; D is ambiguous. With 3 bases removed from V and 2 bases from J, the gap between germline ends came to 14 bases. Germline CDR1 is KGHSH and CDR2 is LQKENI. CDR3 size: 15 residues. CDR3 bases: TGTGCCAGCTCACCCCCTAGATATATCACCTACGAGCAGTACTTC. It specifies CASSPPRYITYEQYF.

As regards this clone: An end of the junction does not agree with germline; a read error may underlie this. The chain joins TRBV4-1 to TRBJ1-6; a possible D gene is TRBD1 (6 bases). CDR1 is MGHRA and CDR2 is YSYEKL in the germline V gene. The CDR3 has 15 amino acids. CDR3 amino acids: CASRQGGAANSPLHF. The CDR3 bases are TGCGCCAGCAGGCAAGGGGGGGCGGCTAATTCACCCCTCCACTTT.

The rearrangement links TRBV28 to TRBJ2-2; no clear D. The length of the CDR3 is 13 residues. The germline gives CDR1 MDHEN, CDR2 SYDVKM. Trimming removed 2 bases from V and 6 bases from J, with 7 bases in between. As DNA, the CDR3 is TGTGCCAGCAGTTTAGATACCCCCGGGGAGCTGTTTTTT. It codes for CASSLDTPGELFF.

This chain links TRBV19 with TRBJ2-7, with TRBD2 matching 10 bases. From germline, CDR1 is LNHDA and CDR2 SQIVND (reference sequence). CDR3 size: 15 residues. V lost 3 bases, J lost 3 bases, and 5 bases stayed unmatched. The CDR3 DNA follows: TGTGCCAGTAGTATCATACTAGCGGGACACTACGAGCAGTACTTC. Translation gives CASSIILAGHYEQYF.

The gene calls are TRBV9 and TRBJ2-1; D remains unclear. Trimming cost V 0 bases and J 8 bases, with 15 bases left between them. The CDR3 covers 15 residues. In germline, CDR1 is SGDLS, CDR2 YYNGEE. CDR3 in DNA: TGTGCCAGCAGCGTAGCGGCCCTGGTCGGGTATGAGCAGTTCTTC. It codes for CASSVAALVGYEQFF.